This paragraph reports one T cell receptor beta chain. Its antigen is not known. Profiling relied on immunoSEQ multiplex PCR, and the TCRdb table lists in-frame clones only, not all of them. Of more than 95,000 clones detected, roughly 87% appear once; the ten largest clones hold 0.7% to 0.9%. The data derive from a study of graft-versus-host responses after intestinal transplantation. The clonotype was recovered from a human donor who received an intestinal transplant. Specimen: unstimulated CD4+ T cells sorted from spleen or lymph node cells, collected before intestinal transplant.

The CDR3: CASSTTGLYGYTF. CDR3 in DNA: TGTGCCAGTAGTACAACAGGGCTTTATGGCTACACCTTC. This chain uses TRBV19 with TRBJ1-2, with a tentative D call TRBD1 (6 bases). V dropped 4 bases and J dropped 5 bases, with 11 bases sitting between them. CDR3 length equals 13 residues. CDR1 is LNHDA and CDR2 is SQIVND in the germline V gene (reference sequence).